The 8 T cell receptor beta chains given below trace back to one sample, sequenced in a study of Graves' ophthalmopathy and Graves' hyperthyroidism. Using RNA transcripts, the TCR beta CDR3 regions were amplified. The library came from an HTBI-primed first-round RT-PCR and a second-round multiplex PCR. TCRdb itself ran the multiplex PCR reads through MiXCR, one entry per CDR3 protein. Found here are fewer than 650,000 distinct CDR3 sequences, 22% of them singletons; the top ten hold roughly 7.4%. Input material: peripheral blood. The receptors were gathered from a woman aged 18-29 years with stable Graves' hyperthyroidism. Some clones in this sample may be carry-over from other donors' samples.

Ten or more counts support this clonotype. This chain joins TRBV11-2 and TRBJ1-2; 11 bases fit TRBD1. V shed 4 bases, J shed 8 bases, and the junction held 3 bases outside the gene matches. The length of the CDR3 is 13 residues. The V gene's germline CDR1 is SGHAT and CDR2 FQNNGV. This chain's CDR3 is CASSYGTGGGYTF. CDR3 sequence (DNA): TGTGCCAGCAGCTATGGGACAGGGGGAGGCTACACCTTC.

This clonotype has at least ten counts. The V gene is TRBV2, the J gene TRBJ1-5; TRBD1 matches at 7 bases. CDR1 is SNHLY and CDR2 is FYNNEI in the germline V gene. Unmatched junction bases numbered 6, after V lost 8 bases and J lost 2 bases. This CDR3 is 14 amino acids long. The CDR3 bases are TGTGCCAGCCAAAGAGACAGGGGCAATCAGCCCCAGCATTTT. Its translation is CASQRDRGNQPQHF.

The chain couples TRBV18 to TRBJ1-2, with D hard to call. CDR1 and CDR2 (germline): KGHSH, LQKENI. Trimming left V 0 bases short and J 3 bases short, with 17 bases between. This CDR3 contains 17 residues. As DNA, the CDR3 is TGTGCCAGCTCACCACCGGTCGGAGAGGGCCCGCACTATGGCTACACCTTC. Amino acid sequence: CASSPPVGEGPHYGYTF.

CDR3 residues: CASRYDRGSGYGYTF. CDR3 sequence (DNA): TGTGCCAGCAGATATGACAGGGGGAGCGGCTATGGCTACACCTTC. This chain links TRBV6-5 with TRBJ1-2; TRBD1 matches at 9 bases. The germline V gene has CDR1 MNHEY and CDR2 SVGAGI. With V trimmed by 6 bases and J by 4 bases, 9 bases remained unmatched. The CDR3 is 15 amino acids.

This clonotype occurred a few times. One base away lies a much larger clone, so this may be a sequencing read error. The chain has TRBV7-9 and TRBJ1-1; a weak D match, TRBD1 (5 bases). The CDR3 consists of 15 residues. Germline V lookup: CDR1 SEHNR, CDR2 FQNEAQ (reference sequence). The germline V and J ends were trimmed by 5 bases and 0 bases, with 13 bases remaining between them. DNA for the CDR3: TGTGCCAGCAGCCACACAGACAGTGTGAACACTGAAGCTTTCTTT. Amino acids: CASSHTDSVNTEAFF.

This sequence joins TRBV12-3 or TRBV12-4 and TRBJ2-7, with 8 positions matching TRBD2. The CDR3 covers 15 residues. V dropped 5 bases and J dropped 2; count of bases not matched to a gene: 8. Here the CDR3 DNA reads TGTGCCAGCAGTCCGGGGGGCGGGAGGACCTACGAGCAGTACTTC. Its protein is CASSPGGGRTYEQYF.

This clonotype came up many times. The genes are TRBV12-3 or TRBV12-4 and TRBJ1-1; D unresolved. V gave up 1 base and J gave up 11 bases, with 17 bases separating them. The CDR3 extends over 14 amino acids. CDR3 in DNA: TGTGCCAGCAGTTTAGTCCCGAAGGAACACTGCGCTTTCTTT. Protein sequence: CASSLVPKEHCAFF.

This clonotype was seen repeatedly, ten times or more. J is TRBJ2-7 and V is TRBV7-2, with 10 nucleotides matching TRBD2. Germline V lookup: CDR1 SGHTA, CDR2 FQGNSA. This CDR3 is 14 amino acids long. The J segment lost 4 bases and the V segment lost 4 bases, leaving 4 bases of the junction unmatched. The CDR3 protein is CASSSTSGQYEQYF. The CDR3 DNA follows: TGTGCCAGCAGCTCGACTAGCGGGCAATACGAGCAGTACTTC.